This TCR beta chain was found in a study of Ad26.COV2.S vaccination and SARS-CoV-2 variants. The treatment denotes: 15 to 20 received Ad26.COV2.S at low or high dose, single or two shots; 5 received placebo; per-sample allocation not given. Collection of samples fell on day 63 after the first vaccine or placebo injection. Vaccination employed an Ad26 vector expressing the Wuhan-strain SARS-CoV-2 spike. Assay: immunoSEQ multiplex PCR; the TCRdb copy retains only in-frame clones and omits some. The sample yields more than 300,000 clones, around four fifths seen once. Per the germline V gene, CDR1 is ENHRY and CDR2 is SYGVKD. CDR3 length equals 16 residues. The V segment lost 5 bases and the J segment 6 bases; nucleotides outside the gene matches: 7.

The sequenced sample was peripheral blood, obtained in a trial of Ad26.COV2.S vaccine versus placebo. The chain links TRBV10-3 to TRBJ1-4, with 12 nucleotides matching TRBD1. The receptor was derived from a person between 18 and 60 years old who received the Ad26.COV2.S COVID-19 vaccine or a placebo. The CDR3 DNA reads TGTGCCATCAGTCCAAACAGGGACAGGGGGCATGAAAAACTGTTTTTT. Translating it yields CAISPNRDRGHEKLFF.